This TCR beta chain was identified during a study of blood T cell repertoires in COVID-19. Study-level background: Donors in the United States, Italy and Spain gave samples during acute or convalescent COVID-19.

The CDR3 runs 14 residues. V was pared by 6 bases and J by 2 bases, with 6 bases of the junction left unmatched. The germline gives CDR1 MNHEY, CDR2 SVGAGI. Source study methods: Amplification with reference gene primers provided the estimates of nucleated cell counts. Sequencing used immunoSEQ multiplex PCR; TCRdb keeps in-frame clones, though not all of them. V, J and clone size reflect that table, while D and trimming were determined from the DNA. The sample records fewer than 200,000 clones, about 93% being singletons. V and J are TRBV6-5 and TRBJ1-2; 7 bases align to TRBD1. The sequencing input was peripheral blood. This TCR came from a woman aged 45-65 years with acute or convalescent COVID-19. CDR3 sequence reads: CASSYDRDNYGYTF. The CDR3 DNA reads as TGTGCCAGCAGCTACGACAGGGACAACTATGGCTACACCTTC.